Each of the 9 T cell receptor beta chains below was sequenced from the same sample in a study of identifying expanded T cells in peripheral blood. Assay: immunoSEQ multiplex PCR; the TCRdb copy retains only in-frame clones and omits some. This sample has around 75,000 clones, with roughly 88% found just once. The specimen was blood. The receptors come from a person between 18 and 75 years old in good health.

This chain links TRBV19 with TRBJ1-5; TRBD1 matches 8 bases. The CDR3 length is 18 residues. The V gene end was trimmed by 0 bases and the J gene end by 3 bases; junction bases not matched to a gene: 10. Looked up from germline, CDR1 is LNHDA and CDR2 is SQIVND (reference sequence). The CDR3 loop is CASSIEGITGGFNQPQHF. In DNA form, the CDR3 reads TGTGCCAGTAGTATAGAGGGAATTACAGGGGGATTCAATCAGCCCCAGCATTTT.

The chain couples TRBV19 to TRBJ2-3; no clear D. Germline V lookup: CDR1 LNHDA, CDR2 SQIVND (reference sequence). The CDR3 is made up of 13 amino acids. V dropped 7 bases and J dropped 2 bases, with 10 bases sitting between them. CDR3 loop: CASKSRNTDTQYF. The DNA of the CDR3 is TGTGCCAGTAAGAGCCGAAACACAGATACGCAGTATTTT.

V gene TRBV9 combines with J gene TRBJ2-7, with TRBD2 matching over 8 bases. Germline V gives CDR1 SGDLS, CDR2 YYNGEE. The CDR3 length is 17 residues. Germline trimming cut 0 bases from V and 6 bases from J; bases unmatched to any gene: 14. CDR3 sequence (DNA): TGTGCCAGCAGCGTAGCCTCCGGGGGACTAGTTTCCGGCGAGCAGTACTTC. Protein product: CASSVASGGLVSGEQYF.

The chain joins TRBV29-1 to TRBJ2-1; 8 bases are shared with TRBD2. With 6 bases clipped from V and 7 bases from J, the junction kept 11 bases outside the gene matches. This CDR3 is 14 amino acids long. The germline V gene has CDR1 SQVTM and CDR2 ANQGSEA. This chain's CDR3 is CSVERAGGRNEQFF. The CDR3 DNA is TGCAGCGTCGAACGGGCGGGAGGTAGGAATGAGCAGTTCTTC.

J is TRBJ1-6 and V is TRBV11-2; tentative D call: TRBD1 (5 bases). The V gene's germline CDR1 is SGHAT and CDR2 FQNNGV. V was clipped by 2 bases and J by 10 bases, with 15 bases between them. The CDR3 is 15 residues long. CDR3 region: CASSLFAGIESPLHF. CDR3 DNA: TGTGCCAGCAGCTTATTTGCAGGGATAGAGTCACCCCTCCACTTT.

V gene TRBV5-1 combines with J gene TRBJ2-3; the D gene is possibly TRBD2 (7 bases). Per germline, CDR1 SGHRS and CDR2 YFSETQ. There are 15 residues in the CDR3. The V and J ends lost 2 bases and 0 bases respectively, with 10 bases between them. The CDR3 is CASSFGGASTDTQYF. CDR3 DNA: TGCGCCAGCAGCTTTGGGGGGGCTAGCACAGATACGCAGTATTTT.

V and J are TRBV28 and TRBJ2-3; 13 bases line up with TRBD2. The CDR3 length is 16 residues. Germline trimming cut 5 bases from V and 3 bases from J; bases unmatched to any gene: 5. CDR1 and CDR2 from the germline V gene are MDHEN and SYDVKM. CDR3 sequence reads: CASSLGTSGTTDTQYF. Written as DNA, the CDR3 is TGTGCCAGCAGTCTCGGGACTAGCGGGACGACAGATACGCAGTATTTT.

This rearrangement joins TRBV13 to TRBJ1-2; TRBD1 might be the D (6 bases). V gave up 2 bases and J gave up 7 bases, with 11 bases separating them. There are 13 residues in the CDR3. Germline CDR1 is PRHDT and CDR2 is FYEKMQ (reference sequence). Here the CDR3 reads CASSLRGAGGYTF. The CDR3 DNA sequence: TGTGCCAGCAGCTTACGGGGGGCCGGTGGCTACACCTTC.

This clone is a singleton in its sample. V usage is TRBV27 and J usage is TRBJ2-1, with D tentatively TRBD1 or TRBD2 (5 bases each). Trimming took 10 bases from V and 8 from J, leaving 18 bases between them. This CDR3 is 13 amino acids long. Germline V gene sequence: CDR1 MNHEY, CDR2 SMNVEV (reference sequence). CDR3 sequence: CATNGPPGHEQFF. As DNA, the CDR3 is TGTGCCACCAATGGGCCCCCGGGGCATGAGCAGTTCTTC.